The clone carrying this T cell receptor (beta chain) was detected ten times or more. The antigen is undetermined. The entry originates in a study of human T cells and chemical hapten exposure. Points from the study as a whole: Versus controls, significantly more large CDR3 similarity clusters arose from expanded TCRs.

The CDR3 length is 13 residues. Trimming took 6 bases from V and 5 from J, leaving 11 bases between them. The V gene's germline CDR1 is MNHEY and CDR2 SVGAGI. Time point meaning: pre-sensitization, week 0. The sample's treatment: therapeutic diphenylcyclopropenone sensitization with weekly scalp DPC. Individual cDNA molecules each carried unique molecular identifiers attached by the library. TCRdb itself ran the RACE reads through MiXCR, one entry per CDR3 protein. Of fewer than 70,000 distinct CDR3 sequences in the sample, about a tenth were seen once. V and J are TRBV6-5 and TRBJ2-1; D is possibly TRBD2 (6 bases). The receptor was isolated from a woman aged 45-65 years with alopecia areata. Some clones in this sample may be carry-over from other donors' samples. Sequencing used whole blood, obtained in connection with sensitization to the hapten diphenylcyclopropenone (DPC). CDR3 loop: CASRYGGNNEQFF. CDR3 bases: TGTGCCAGCAGGTATGGGGGGAACAATGAGCAGTTCTTC.